The entry below gives a single T cell receptor (beta chain) sequence along with its context. This clone was seen just once. What this receptor recognizes is not known. No much larger clonotype is one base removed from it; base qualities were not supplied. The entry originates in a study of cytomegalovirus exposure and HLA in healthy donors (dated by TCRdb to about 2017). Study-level background: The 650 to 800 repertoires of the first cohort and the approximately 110 validation repertoires were produced on the same platform, according to a later analysis. The study aimed to test whether signatures of past pathogen exposure could be identified by cataloging public T cell receptors. In addition to the first cohort of hundreds of subjects, a separate validation cohort of 130 or so different subjects was used. High-throughput TCR immunosequencing, statistical association of individual TCRs with disease status, and machine learning were combined to predict cytomegalovirus infection status. Points the paper makes about the study in general: The study listed over 150 TCR beta chains as associated with cytomegalovirus. While some public TCRs were present in many individuals, most TCR sequences turned up only very rarely across donors. The authors suggested that the approach could potentially be generalized to other disease states and immunological phenotypes. In both the original and validation cohorts, the classifier was reported to diagnose cytomegalovirus status with high specificity and sensitivity. A later analysis had no HLA typing for the validation cohort, so co-occurrence there was scored across all 130 or so repertoires. Subsequent analysis determined that TCRs grouped into clusters in the first cohort also showed a tendency toward co-occurrence across the 90 to 150 validation repertoires, and 85% to 95% of cluster scores exceeded 0. Three of the identified cytomegalovirus-associated TCR beta chains were confirmed in vitro to be specific for cytomegalovirus antigens.

Preparation of the library involved the immunoSEQ multiplex PCR assay. Per the authors' processing: A statistical classification framework was built to diagnose cytomegalovirus status from the catalog of TCR beta chain sequences. Imported from immuneACCESS, the table was reduced by TCRdb to in-frame sequences with V and J called. These copies leave out some clones; in studies compared against another copy, an unresolved V gene accounts for under half, and the cause of the remainder is not known. D and trimming were read from the DNA, whereas the V and J calls and clone size are those reported in that table. This sample has roughly 190,000 clones in its table, and 86% of those were observed once. Roughly 1.6% of the sample comes from the top ten. The germline V gene (reference sequence) specifies LNHDA as CDR1 and SQIVND as CDR2. The CDR3 sequence holds 14 residues, the cysteine and phenylalanine included. This entry keeps only the CDR3 DNA: 42 bases, framed from base 1. Trimmed from V: 5 bases; trimmed from J: 4 bases; junction bases lacking a gene match: 6.

The donors were included in the validation cohort of roughly 130 subjects, a group kept apart from the approximately 700-subject first cohort. The sequence joins TRBV19 to TRBJ1-1; TRBD1 matches 8 bases in the middle. The receptor's source is a woman under 30 in good health and CMV-seronegative. The sample taken for sequencing was PBMCs. The CDR3 amino acid sequence is: CASSRQGALTEAFF. The DNA reads as follows: TGTGCCAGTAGTCGTCAGGGGGCGCTCACTGAAGCTTTCTTT.